This T cell receptor (beta chain) was sequenced during a study of cytomegalovirus exposure and HLA in healthy donors. Overall study findings and caveats: Reportedly, diagnosis of cytomegalovirus status by the classifier showed high specificity and sensitivity. An assumption of roughly uniform sequencing depth across donors underlay the presence/absence analyses. It was in a later analysis that TCR association rates were seen to vary by HLA locus, highest for DRB1 and lowest for HLA-C.

Researchers ran the PCR with 60 Vbeta and 13 Jbeta primers. The method was immunoSEQ multiplex PCR; TCRdb's version includes in-frame clones alone and lacks a portion of them. This sample yields tens of thousands of clones, of which roughly 82% are seen a single time; 1.5% to 2% belongs to the top ten. As concerns this clone: Its antigen is currently unknown.

At the time of sampling, donors were nominally healthy, though unrecorded immune exposures were likely. Germline assignment: CDR1 GTSNPN and CDR2 SVGIG (reference sequence). The CDR3 sequence is 12 residues long. V gave up 3 bases and J gave up 3 bases, with 9 bases separating them. Sequenced material: PBMCs. This receptor was taken from a man between 18 and 29 years old in good health and CMV-seronegative. The chain combines TRBV30 with TRBJ2-7, with a weak D call TRBD2 (5 bases). CDR3 coding DNA: TGTGCCTGGAGGGACTGGAACTACGAGCAGTACTTC. Amino acids: CAWRDWNYEQYF.